This is a list of T cell receptor beta chains from one sample in a study of cytomegalovirus exposure and HLA in healthy donors. Method: immunoSEQ multiplex PCR; TCRdb's copy keeps in-frame clones and lacks some. The profile shows approximately 110,000 clones, 81% of them singletons. Sequencing was performed on PBMCs. Receptors were obtained from a woman aged 30 to 39 in good health and CMV-seronegative. CDR3s include the opening cysteine and the closing phenylalanine or tryptophan. The D gene is left open where the match is weak. The size entry is marked missing in some rows and otherwise reads once, few, many or a size class.

TRBJ1-1 - TRBD1 TRBV7-9 CASSPQPGTAMNTEAFF TGTGCCAGCAGCCCTCAACCCGGGACAGCTATGAACACTGAAGCTTTCTTT
TRBJ1-2 few TRBD1 TRBV2 CASRTGTVVSGYTF TGTGCCAGCAGGACCGGGACAGTCGTGAGCGGCTACACCTTC
TRBJ2-2 - - TRBV11-2 CASSSWDINTGELFF TGTGCCAGCAGCTCATGGGACATCAACACCGGGGAGCTGTTTTTT
TRBJ2-5 once - TRBV5-1 CASSLDPRAEAIQETQYF TGCGCCAGCAGCTTGGACCCTCGAGCGGAGGCTATCCAAGAGACCCAGTACTTC
TRBJ2-7 - TRBD2 TRBV15 CATSRDRGSTSGSSLEQYF TGTGCCACCAGCAGAGATCGAGGGAGTACTAGCGGGAGTTCCCTCGAGCAGTACTTC
TRBJ1-6 - - TRBV25-1 CASSGPGRNSPLHF TGTGCCAGCAGTGGGCCAGGGAGGAATTCACCCCTCCACTTT
TRBJ2-7 - TRBD2 TRBV4-2 CASSQDLGGYEQYF TGTGCCAGCAGCCAAGATTTGGGAGGGTACGAGCAGTACTTC
TRBJ2-5 - - TRBV9 CASSVDGTGQETQYF TGTGCCAGCAGCGTAGATGGTACAGGACAAGAGACCCAGTACTTC
TRBJ2-3 - - TRBV28 CASSSGLLMGQYF TGTGCCAGCAGTTCGGGACTTCTTATGGGGCAGTATTTT
TRBJ2-1 - - TRBV5-1 CASNLGLNEQFF TGCGCCAGCAACCTTGGGCTTAATGAGCAGTTCTTC
TRBJ2-7 - TRBD2 TRBV4-1 CASSQELDQIIGLAIVYEQYF TGCGCCAGCAGCCAAGAACTCGACCAGATAATAGGACTAGCTATAGTCTACGAGCAGTACTTC
TRBJ1-2 - - TRBV28 CASSYSMAYGYTF TGTGCCAGCAGTTACAGCATGGCCTATGGCTACACCTTC
TRBJ1-6 - - TRBV6-5 CASSTQGSYNSPLHF TGTGCCAGCAGCACCCAGGGATCTTATAATTCACCCCTCCACTTT
TRBJ1-2 - - TRBV28 CASSLRRQGVGYTF TGTGCCAGCAGTCTCAGACGGCAGGGCGTTGGCTACACCTTC
TRBJ2-5 - - TRBV7-2 CASSLALSGQETQYF TGTGCCAGCAGCTTAGCGCTCAGCGGGCAAGAGACCCAGTACTTC
TRBJ2-3 - TRBD2 TRBV27 CASSWTSGADTQYF TGTGCCAGCAGTTGGACTAGCGGCGCAGATACGCAGTATTTT
TRBJ1-1 few TRBD1 TRBV7-3 CASSPGQSTEAFF TGTGCCAGCAGCCCGGGACAGAGCACTGAAGCTTTCTTT
TRBJ2-2 - TRBD1 TRBV6-4 CATGQGPTGELFF TGTGCCACCGGACAGGGGCCCACCGGGGAGCTGTTTTTT
TRBJ1-5 - - TRBV18 CASSPYNEDSNQPQHF TGTGCCAGCTCACCATATAATGAGGATAGCAATCAGCCCCAGCATTTT
TRBJ2-2 - - TRBV20-1 CSAPRVDKLFF TGCAGTGCTCCCAGGGTGGATAAGCTGTTTTTT
TRBJ1-5 - TRBD1 TRBV27 CASSDRGLNQPQHF TGTGCCAGCAGTGACAGGGGGCTTAATCAGCCCCAGCATTTT
TRBJ2-1 - TRBD2 TRBV25-1 CASSERLGTSGNEQFF TGTGCCAGCAGTGAACGGTTGGGGACTAGCGGAAACGAGCAGTTCTTC
TRBJ1-2 - - TRBV5-1 CASSLVADNYGYTF TGCGCCAGCAGCTTGGTTGCAGATAACTATGGCTACACCTTC
TRBJ1-5 - TRBD1 TRBV5-5 CASSAGQWVGPQHF TGTGCCAGCAGCGCGGGACAGTGGGTAGGGCCCCAGCATTTT
TRBJ2-3 - - TRBV11-2 CASSFRGGLITDTQYF TGTGCCAGCAGCTTCCGGGGAGGCCTTATCACAGATACGCAGTATTTT
TRBJ1-4 once - TRBV11-2 CASSFVGASEKLFF TGTGCCAGCAGCTTCGTGGGCGCGAGTGAAAAACTGTTTTTT
TRBJ2-1 - - TRBV5-6 CASNQDSNEQFF TGTGCCAGCAACCAGGACTCCAATGAGCAGTTCTTC
TRBJ1-2 - - TRBV6-1 CASSELRGHGYTF TGTGCCAGCAGTGAACTAAGGGGCCATGGCTACACCTTC
TRBJ1-5 once - TRBV6-6 CASSTGHDQPQHF TGTGCCAGCAGTACAGGGCACGATCAGCCCCAGCATTTT
TRBJ2-1 - TRBD2 TRBV9 CASSVSGTSGLNEQFF TGTGCCAGCAGCGTATCAGGGACTAGCGGTCTCAATGAGCAGTTCTTC
TRBJ2-5 - - TRBV11-2 CASSLDLEDSQYF TGTGCCAGCAGCTTAGATCTAGAGGACTCCCAGTACTTC
TRBJ2-7 - TRBD2 TRBV28 CASRREGLGEQYF TGTGCCAGCAGGCGGGAGGGCCTTGGGGAGCAGTACTTC
TRBJ2-7 - - TRBV2 CASSEPFRLVPYF TGTGCCAGCAGTGAGCCCTTTAGACTAGTCCCGTACTTC
TRBJ2-1 once TRBD2 TRBV2 CASSDWSYRTSGSEQFF TGTGCCAGCAGTGATTGGTCCTATAGGACTAGCGGGAGCGAGCAGTTCTTC
TRBJ2-7 - - TRBV2 CASTESLPNEQYF TGTGCCAGCACCGAGTCTCTTCCGAACGAGCAGTACTTC
TRBJ2-3 - TRBD2 TRBV7-2 CASSLGPAGPDTQYF TGTGCCAGCAGCTTAGGCCCAGCGGGGCCGGATACGCAGTATTTT
TRBJ2-1 once TRBD2 TRBV5-1 CASSVGLAGVGEQFF TGCGCCAGCAGCGTGGGACTAGCGGGAGTTGGTGAGCAGTTCTTC
TRBJ1-6 - TRBD1 TRBV29-1 CSVGTGGDSPLHF TGCAGCGTTGGTACAGGGGGAGATTCACCCCTCCACTTT
TRBJ2-1 - - TRBV19 CASSESSYNEQFF TGTGCCAGTTCCGAGTCCTCCTACAATGAGCAGTTCTTC
TRBJ2-3 - TRBD1 TRBV5-3 CARRGAGGDGTDTQYF TGTGCCAGAAGGGGGGCAGGGGGCGACGGCACAGATACGCAGTATTTT
TRBJ1-1 few - TRBV5-1 CASSLGGAGTEAFF TGCGCCAGCAGCTTGGGAGGAGCGGGTACTGAAGCTTTCTTT
TRBJ1-4 - - TRBV7-6 CASSLYGTNEKLFF TGTGCCAGCAGCTTATACGGAACTAATGAAAAACTGTTTTTT
TRBJ1-5 once - TRBV28 CASSLPPRQTNQPQHF TGTGCCAGCAGTCTACCACCGCGACAGACGAATCAGCCCCAGCATTTT
TRBJ2-3 - - TRBV5-1 CASSLGTRTTDTQYF TGCGCCAGCAGCTTGGGGACAAGGACCACAGATACGCAGTATTTT
TRBJ1-1 few - TRBV27 CASSRTGGAGTEAFF TGTGCCAGCAGTCGAACCGGCGGGGCGGGGACTGAAGCTTTCTTT
TRBJ1-2 - TRBD1 TRBV18 CASSPASSDRGLGYGYTF TGTGCCAGCTCACCAGCTAGCTCTGACAGGGGATTAGGCTATGGCTACACCTTC
TRBJ2-5 - - TRBV5-1 CASSLRGTSSFSQETQYF TGCGCCAGCAGCTTGCGGGGCACTAGCAGCTTCTCACAAGAGACCCAGTACTTC
TRBJ1-1 once TRBD1 TRBV19 CASSIQGANTEAFF TGTGCCAGTAGTATCCAGGGGGCGAACACTGAAGCTTTCTTT
TRBJ2-6 few TRBD1 TRBV2 CASSSTGVGANVLTF TGTGCCAGCAGCTCGACAGGGGTCGGGGCCAACGTCCTGACTTTC
TRBJ2-1 few TRBD1 TRBV27 CASSLTGASNEQFF TGTGCCAGCAGTTTAACAGGGGCATCCAATGAGCAGTTCTTC
TRBJ2-7 few TRBD2 TRBV29-1 CSVEGTTSGRAGGEQYF TGCAGCGTTGAGGGGACGACTAGCGGGAGGGCCGGAGGCGAGCAGTACTTC
TRBJ2-7 - - TRBV7-6 CASSLEASALLFEQYF TGTGCCAGCAGCTTAGAGGCCAGCGCTCTTCTTTTTGAGCAGTACTTC
TRBJ2-7 - - TRBV30 CAWSSAYEQYF TGTGCCTGGAGTAGCGCCTACGAGCAGTACTTC